Listed here is a single TCR beta chain. This CDR3 is built from 14 residues. The V and J ends lost 4 bases and 1 base respectively, with 10 bases between them. Germline V gene sequence: CDR1 SNHLY, CDR2 FYNNEI. Libraries were prepared by immunoSEQ multiplex PCR; TCRdb keeps only in-frame clonotypes and omits some of them. Of about 140,000 clones in the sample, more than 65% are singletons; the top ten hold 4%. This entry belongs to a study of blood T cell repertoires in COVID-19. The V and J genes are TRBV2 and TRBJ1-1; D is ambiguous. The TCR was taken from a woman in her fifties or sixties with acute or convalescent COVID-19. The specimen was peripheral blood. CDR3 amino acids: CASSAINWNTEAFF. CDR3 coding DNA: TGTGCCAGCAGTGCCATCAATTGGAACACTGAAGCTTTCTTT. Using reference TRBV2 and TRBJ1-1 for the parts outside the CDR3, the full variable domain is EPEVTQTPSHQVTQMGQEVILRCVPISNHLYFYWYRQILGQKVEFLVSFYNNEISEKSEIFDDQFSVERPDGSNFTLKIRSTKLEDSAMYFCASSAINWNTEAFFGQGTRLTVV.